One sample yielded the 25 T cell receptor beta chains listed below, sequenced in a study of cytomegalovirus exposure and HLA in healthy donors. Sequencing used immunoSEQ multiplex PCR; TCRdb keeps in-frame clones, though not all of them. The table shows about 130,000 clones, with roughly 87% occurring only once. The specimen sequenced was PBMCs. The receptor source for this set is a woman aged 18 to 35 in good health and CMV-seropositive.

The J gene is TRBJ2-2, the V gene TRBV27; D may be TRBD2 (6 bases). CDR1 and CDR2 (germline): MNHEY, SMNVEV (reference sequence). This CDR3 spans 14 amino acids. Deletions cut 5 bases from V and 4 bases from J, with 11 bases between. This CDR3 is CASSRLGGTGELFF. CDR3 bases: TGTGCCAGCAGTCGACTCGGGGGCACCGGGGAGCTGTTTTTT.

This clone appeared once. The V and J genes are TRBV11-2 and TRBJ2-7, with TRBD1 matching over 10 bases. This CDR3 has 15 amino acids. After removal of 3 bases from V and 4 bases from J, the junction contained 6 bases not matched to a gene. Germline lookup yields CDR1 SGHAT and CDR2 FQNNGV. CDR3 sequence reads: CASSFADRGLYEQYF. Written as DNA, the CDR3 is TGTGCCAGCAGCTTCGCCGACAGGGGGCTGTACGAGCAGTACTTC.

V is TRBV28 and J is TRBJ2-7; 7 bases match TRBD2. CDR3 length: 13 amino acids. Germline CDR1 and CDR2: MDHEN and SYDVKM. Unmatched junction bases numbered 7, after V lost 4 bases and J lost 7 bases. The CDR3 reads CASSSGGRLEQYF. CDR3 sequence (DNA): TGTGCCAGCAGTTCGGGGGGACGGCTGGAGCAGTACTTC.

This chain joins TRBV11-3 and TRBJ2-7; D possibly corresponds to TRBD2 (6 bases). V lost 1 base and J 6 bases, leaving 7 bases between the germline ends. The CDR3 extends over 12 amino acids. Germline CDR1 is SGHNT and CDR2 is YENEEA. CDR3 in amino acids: CASSLVGGEQYF. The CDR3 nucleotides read TGTGCCAGCAGCTTAGTGGGGGGCGAGCAGTACTTC.

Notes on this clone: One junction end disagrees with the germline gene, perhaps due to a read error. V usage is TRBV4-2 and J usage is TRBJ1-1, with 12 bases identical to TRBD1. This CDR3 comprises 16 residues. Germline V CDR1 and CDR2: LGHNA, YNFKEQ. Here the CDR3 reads CASSQDTAPGQGAMTF. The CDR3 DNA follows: TGTGCCAGCAGCCAAGATACGGCTCCGGGACAGGGGGCAATGACCTTT.

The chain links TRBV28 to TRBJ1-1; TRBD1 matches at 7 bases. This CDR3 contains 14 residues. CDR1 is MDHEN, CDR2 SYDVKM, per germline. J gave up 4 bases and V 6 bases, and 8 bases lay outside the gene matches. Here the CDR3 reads CASRTGVRFTEAFF. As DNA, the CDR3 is TGTGCCAGCAGAACAGGGGTGAGGTTCACTGAAGCTTTCTTT.

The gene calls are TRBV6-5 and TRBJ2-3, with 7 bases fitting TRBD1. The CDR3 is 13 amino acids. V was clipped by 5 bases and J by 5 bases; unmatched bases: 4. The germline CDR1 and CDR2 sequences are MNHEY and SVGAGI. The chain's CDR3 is CASSDRVGDTQYF. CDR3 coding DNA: TGTGCCAGCAGTGACAGGGTTGGAGATACGCAGTATTTT.

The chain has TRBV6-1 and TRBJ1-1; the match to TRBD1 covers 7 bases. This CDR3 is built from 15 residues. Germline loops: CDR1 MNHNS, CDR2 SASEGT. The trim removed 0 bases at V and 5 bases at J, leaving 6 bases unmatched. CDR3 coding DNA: TGTGCCAGCAGTGAAGCCCGGGACAGATGGACTGAAGCTTTCTTT. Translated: CASSEARDRWTEAFF.

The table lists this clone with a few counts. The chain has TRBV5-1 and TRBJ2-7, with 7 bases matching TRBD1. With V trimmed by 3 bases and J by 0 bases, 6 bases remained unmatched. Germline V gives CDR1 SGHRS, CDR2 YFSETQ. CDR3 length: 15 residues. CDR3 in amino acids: CASSSGQAVSYEQYF. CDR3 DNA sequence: TGCGCCAGCAGCTCCGGACAGGCCGTCTCCTACGAGCAGTACTTC.

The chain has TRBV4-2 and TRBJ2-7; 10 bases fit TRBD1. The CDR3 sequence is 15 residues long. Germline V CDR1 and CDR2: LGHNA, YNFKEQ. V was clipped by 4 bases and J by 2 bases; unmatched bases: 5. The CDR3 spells CASSPTGTGAYEQYF. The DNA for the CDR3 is TGTGCCAGCAGCCCTACCGGGACAGGGGCCTACGAGCAGTACTTC.

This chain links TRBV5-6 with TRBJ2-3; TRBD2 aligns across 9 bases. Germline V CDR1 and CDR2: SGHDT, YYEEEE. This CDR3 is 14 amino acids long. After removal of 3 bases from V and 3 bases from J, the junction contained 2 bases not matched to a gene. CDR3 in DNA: TGTGCCAGCAGCTGGGGACTAGCAACAGATACGCAGTATTTT. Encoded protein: CASSWGLATDTQYF.

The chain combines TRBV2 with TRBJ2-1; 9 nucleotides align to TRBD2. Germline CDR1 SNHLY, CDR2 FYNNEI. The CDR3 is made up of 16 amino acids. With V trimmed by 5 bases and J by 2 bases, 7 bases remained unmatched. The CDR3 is CASSRPSGGTYNEQFF. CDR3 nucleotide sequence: TGTGCCAGCAGTCGCCCCAGCGGGGGGACCTACAATGAGCAGTTCTTC.

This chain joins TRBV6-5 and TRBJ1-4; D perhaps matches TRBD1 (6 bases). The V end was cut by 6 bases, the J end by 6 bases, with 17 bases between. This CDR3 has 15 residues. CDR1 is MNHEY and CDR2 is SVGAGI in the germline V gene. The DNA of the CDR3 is TGTGCCAGCAGCGTGCGGGGGGCGGGGGATGAAAAACTGTTTTTT. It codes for CASSVRGAGDEKLFF.

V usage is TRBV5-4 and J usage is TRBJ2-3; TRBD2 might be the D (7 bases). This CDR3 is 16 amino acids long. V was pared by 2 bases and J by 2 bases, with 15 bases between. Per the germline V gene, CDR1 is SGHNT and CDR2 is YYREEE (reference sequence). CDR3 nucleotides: TGTGCCAGCAGCTTACTCGCGGGGGCTATCACAGATACGCAGTATTTT. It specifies CASSLLAGAITDTQYF.

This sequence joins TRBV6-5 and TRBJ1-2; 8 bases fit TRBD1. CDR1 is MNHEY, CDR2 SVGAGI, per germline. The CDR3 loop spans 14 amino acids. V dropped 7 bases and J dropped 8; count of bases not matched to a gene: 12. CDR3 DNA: TGTGCCAGCACCTCCTTACAGGGGGGAGGCGGCTACACCTTC. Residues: CASTSLQGGGGYTF.

CDR3 bases: TGTGCCAGCAGCATTGGACTAGCGGGGAGCACCGGGGAGCTGTTTTTT. Encoded protein: CASSIGLAGSTGELFF. The chain links TRBV13 to TRBJ2-2; 12 nucleotides match TRBD2. Germline-derived CDR1 and CDR2 are PRHDT and FYEKMQ (reference sequence). With 5 bases clipped from V and 4 bases from J, the junction kept 5 bases outside the gene matches. The CDR3 runs 16 residues.

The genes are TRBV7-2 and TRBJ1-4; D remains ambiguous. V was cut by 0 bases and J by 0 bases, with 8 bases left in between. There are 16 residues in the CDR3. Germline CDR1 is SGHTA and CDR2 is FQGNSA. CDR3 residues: CASSLAPTATNEKLFF. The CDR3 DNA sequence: TGTGCCAGCAGCTTAGCTCCGACTGCAACTAATGAAAAACTGTTTTTT. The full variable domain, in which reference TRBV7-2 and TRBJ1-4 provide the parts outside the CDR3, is GAGVSQSPSNKVTEKGKDVELRCDPISGHTALYWYRQSLGQGLEFLIYFQGNSAPDKSGLPSDRFSAERTGGSVSTLTIQRTQQEDSAVYLCASSLAPTATNEKLFFGSGTQLSVL.

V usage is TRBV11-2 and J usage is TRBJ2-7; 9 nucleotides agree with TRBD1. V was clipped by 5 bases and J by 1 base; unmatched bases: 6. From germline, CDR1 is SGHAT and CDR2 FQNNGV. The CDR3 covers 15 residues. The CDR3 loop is CASSPTGTGSYEQYF. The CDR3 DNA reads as TGTGCCAGCAGCCCGACCGGGACAGGGTCCTACGAGCAGTACTTC.

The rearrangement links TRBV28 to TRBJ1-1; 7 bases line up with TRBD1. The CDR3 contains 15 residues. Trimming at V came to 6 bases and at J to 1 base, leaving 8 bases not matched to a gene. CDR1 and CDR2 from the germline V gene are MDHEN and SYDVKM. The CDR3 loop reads CASRSTRTGNTEAFF. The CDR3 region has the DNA TGTGCCAGCAGGTCCACGCGGACAGGGAACACTGAAGCTTTCTTT.

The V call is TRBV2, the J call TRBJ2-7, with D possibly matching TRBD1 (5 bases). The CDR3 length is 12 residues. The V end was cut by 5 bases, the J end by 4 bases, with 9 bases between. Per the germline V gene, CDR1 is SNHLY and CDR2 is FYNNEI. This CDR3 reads CASSLRQYEQYF. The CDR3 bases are TGTGCCAGCAGTCTAAGACAGTACGAGCAGTACTTC. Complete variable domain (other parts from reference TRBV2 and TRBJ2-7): EPEVTQTPSHQVTQMGQEVILRCVPISNHLYFYWYRQILGQKVEFLVSFYNNEISEKSEIFDDQFSVERPDGSNFTLKIRSTKLEDSAMYFCASSLRQYEQYFGPGTRLTVT.

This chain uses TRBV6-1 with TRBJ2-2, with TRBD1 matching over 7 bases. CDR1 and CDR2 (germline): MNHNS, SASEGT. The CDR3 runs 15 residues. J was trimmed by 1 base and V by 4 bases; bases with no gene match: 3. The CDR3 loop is CASSAGGVNTGELFF. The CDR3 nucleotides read TGTGCCAGCAGTGCAGGGGGTGTGAACACCGGGGAGCTGTTTTTT.

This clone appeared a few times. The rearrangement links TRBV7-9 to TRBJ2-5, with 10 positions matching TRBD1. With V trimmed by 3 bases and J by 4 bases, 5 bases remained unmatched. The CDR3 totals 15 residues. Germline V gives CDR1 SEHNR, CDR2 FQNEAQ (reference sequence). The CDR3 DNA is TGTGCCAGCAGCTTTGGGACAGGGGATGTAGAGACCCAGTACTTC. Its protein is CASSFGTGDVETQYF.

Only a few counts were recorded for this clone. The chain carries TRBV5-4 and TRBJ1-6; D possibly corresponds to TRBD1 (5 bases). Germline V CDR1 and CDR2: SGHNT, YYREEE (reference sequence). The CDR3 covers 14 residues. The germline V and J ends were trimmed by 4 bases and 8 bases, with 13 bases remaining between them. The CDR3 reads CASSPGGTDSPLHF. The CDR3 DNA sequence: TGTGCCAGCAGCCCCGGGGGTACTGATTCACCCCTCCACTTT.

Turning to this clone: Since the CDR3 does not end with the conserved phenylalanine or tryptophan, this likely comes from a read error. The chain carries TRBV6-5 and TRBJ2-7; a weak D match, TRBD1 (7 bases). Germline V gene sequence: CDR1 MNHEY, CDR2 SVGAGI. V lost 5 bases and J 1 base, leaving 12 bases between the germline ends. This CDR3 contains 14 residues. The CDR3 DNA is TGTGCCAGCAGTCGGGCAGGGGGGTCCTACGAGCAGTACCTC. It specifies CASSRAGGSYEQYL.

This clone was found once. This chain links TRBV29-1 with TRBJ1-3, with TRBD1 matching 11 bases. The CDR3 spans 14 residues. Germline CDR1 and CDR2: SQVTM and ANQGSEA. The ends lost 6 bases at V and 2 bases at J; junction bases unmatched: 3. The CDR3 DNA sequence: TGCAGCGTCGGACAGGGGGCGACTGGAAACACCATATATTTT. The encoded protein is CSVGQGATGNTIYF.